A selection of T cell receptor beta chains follows, all from one sample in a study of blood T cell repertoires in COVID-19. The assay was immunoSEQ multiplex PCR, and TCRdb's table has in-frame clones only and misses some. The table shows some 100,000 clones, with 83% occurring only once. Sequencing was performed on peripheral blood. Receptors were obtained from a woman in her sixties or seventies with acute or convalescent COVID-19. Each CDR3 is given with its conserved first and last residue. The order of the fields is V gene, D gene, J gene, clone size, CDR3 DNA, CDR3 protein. The D gene is left open where the match is weak. Rows may omit the clone size; those that give it use once, few, many or a size class.

>TRBV7-2|-|TRBJ2-3|-
TGTGCCAGCAGCTTAGAGGGAGGCTACACAGATACGCAGTATTTT
CASSLEGGYTDTQYF
>TRBV28|TRBD1|TRBJ1-6|-
TGTGCCAGCAGCTTACAGGGGGCGGATAATTCACCCCTCCACTTT
CASSLQGADNSPLHF
>TRBV6-5|-|TRBJ1-5|-
TGTGCCAGCAGTTACCTTCCCCCGGGAGGTCAGCCCCAGCATTTT
CASSYLPPGGQPQHF
>TRBV13|TRBD1|TRBJ1-1|-
TGTGCCAGCAGCTCGGGACAGGTCGATGGAGGCAAAGCTTTCTTT
CASSSGQVDGGKAFF
>TRBV3-1/TRBV3-2|-|TRBJ2-7|-
TGTGCCAGCAGCCAAGATAAGCAAGAGACAGGCCGCTCCTACGAGCAGTACTTC
CASSQDKQETGRSYEQYF
>TRBV9|-|TRBJ2-1|-
TGTGCCAGCAGCGTAGCTATCGCGGGGAGGACCTCCTACAATGAGCAGTTCTTC
CASSVAIAGRTSYNEQFF
>TRBV19|-|TRBJ1-1|-
TGTGCCACCATTCCCTCCACTCCACGATACCTGCCCCGGAACACTGAAGCTTTCTTT
CATIPSTPRYLPRNTEAFF
>TRBV24-1|TRBD2|TRBJ2-3|-
TGTGCCACCAGTGATCCTCGGACTAGCGGGAGGAAAGATACGCAGTATTTT
CATSDPRTSGRKDTQYF
>TRBV18|TRBD1|TRBJ1-1|-
TGTGCCAGCACGACAGGGGGGCAGGAAAAAGCTTTCTTT
CASTTGGQEKAFF
>TRBV5-1|-|TRBJ2-1|-
TGCGCCAGCAGCCCACTCAGCGGGCCTGAGCAGTTCTTC
CASSPLSGPEQFF
>TRBV5-1|TRBD2|TRBJ2-7|-
TGCGCCAGCAGCTTGGTACTAGCGGGGTCCTACGAGCAGTACTTC
CASSLVLAGSYEQYF
>TRBV2|TRBD1|TRBJ1-5|few
TGTGCCAGCAGTGAAGCGCTTAAGACAGGGTTCGATCAGCCCCAGCATTTT
CASSEALKTGFDQPQHF
>TRBV5-1|TRBD1|TRBJ1-5|-
TGCGCCAGCAGCCTGACAGGGACCAATCAGCCCCAGCATTTT
CASSLTGTNQPQHF
>TRBV21-1|-|TRBJ2-5|-
TGTGCCAGCAGCAAGACAGGAGTCACTGTAGAGACCCAGTACTTC
CASSKTGVTVETQYF
>TRBV27|-|TRBJ2-3|-
TGTGCCAGCAGTTCATCGCCACATGGGGCTAGCACAGATACGCAGTATTTT
CASSSSPHGASTDTQYF
>TRBV2|TRBD1|TRBJ1-2|-
TGTGCCAGCACCAACCGACAGGGCAATGGCTACACCTTC
CASTNRQGNGYTF
>TRBV19|-|TRBJ1-3|-
TGTGCCAGTAGTAGGGGGCAGGGCTCTCCTGGAAACACCATATATTTT
CASSRGQGSPGNTIYF
>TRBV28|-|TRBJ1-5|-
TGTGCCAGCAGTAAGGGGGGACTAAGCAATCAGCCCCAGCATTTT
CASSKGGLSNQPQHF
>TRBV7-2|-|TRBJ1-2|-
TGTGCCAGCAGTTCGTATGGCTACACCTTC
CASSSYGYTF
>TRBV28|-|TRBJ2-6|-
TGTGCCAGCGATACAGCTTCCTCTGGGGCCAACGTCCTGACTTTC
CASDTASSGANVLTF
>TRBV27|TRBD1|TRBJ1-1|-
TGTGCCAGCAAGACAGGGGGCCGGACTGAAGCTTTCTTT
CASKTGGRTEAFF
>TRBV19|TRBD1|TRBJ2-7|-
TGTGCCAGTAAAACCGGGACAGGAGTCTACGAGCAGTACTTC
CASKTGTGVYEQYF
>TRBV7-8|TRBD1|TRBJ1-6|-
TGTGCCAGCAGCGCCGGACAGGGGCGGTCACCCCTCCACTTT
CASSAGQGRSPLHF
>TRBV9|-|TRBJ1-5|-
TGTGCCAGCAGCGTAGGGGACACCTATCAGCCCCAGCATTTT
CASSVGDTYQPQHF
>TRBV20-1|TRBD1|TRBJ1-1|-
TGCAGTGCTTCGGACAGGGCTGAAGCTTTCTTT
CSASDRAEAFF
>TRBV19|-|TRBJ1-5|-
TGTGCCAGTACCCCTATGGGGGGGGTTGGCGATCAGCCCCAGCATTTT
CASTPMGGVGDQPQHF
>TRBV7-8|TRBD2|TRBJ2-1|-
TGTGCCAGCAGCTTAAGGTGGACTAGCGGGATGTGGGACAATGAGCAGTTCTTC
CASSLRWTSGMWDNEQFF
>TRBV5-1|TRBD1|TRBJ1-2|-
TGCGCCAGCAGCCCGGGAGGGGGACAGGGTACCTATGGCTACACCTTC
CASSPGGGQGTYGYTF
>TRBV24-1|-|TRBJ1-4|-
TGTGCAACCTCTAGGGGTGATGGTAATGAAAAACTGTTTTTT
CATSRGDGNEKLFF
>TRBV14|-|TRBJ2-1|-
TGTGCCAGCAGCCAAGCATCGGGGTTCTCCTACAATGAGCAGTTCTTC
CASSQASGFSYNEQFF
>TRBV28|TRBD2|TRBJ2-7|-
TGTGCCAGCAGTACCCCCGGGACTAGCTCCTACGAGCAGTACTTC
CASSTPGTSSYEQYF
>TRBV18|TRBD1|TRBJ2-7|-
TGTGCCAGCTCAACGGACAGGGGGGGCTACGAGCAGTACTTC
CASSTDRGGYEQYF
>TRBV28|-|TRBJ1-6|-
TGTGCCAGCAGTGCCCAAGAGAGCCCCCTCCACTTT
CASSAQESPLHF
>TRBV6-6|-|TRBJ1-2|few
TGTGCCAGCAGCCCCAATGATCAGGGCTACACCTTC
CASSPNDQGYTF
>TRBV18|-|TRBJ1-3|-
TGTGCCAGCTCACCACCGAATCCTCCCCCGAGCTCTGGAAACACCATATATTTT
CASSPPNPPPSSGNTIYF
>TRBV6-1|-|TRBJ2-6|-
TGTGCCAGCAGTAATCCGGGTTCTGGGGCCAACGTCCTGACTTTC
CASSNPGSGANVLTF
>TRBV4-3|TRBD1|TRBJ2-7|once
TGCGCCAGCAGCCAATCTACAGGGGCTGACTACGAGCAGTACTTC
CASSQSTGADYEQYF
>TRBV18|-|TRBJ1-1|-
TGTGCCAGCTCACCCGACAGACTGAACACTGAAGCTTTCTTT
CASSPDRLNTEAFF
>TRBV9|-|TRBJ1-1|once
TGTGCCAGCAGCGTAGTGTCTCCGAGAGACAGGAACACTGAAGCTTTCTTT
CASSVVSPRDRNTEAFF
>TRBV25-1|-|TRBJ1-1|-
TGTGCCAGCAGCCCCCCCGGGGGCACTGAAGCTTTCTTT
CASSPPGGTEAFF
>TRBV5-4|TRBD1|TRBJ2-7|-
TGTGCCAGCAGCTTGCGCCAGGGGGTATACGAGCAGTACTTC
CASSLRQGVYEQYF
>TRBV11-2|TRBD1|TRBJ1-6|-
TGTGCCAGCAGCTTAGAGACAGGGTATAATTCACCCCTCCACTTT
CASSLETGYNSPLHF
>TRBV19|TRBD2|TRBJ2-4|-
TGTGCCAGTAGTATCTACGGGGGGGTAGCCAAAAACATTCAGTACTTC
CASSIYGGVAKNIQYF
>TRBV11-2|-|TRBJ1-5|-
TGTGCCAGCAGCTTTGGAGATCAGCCCCAGCATTTT
CASSFGDQPQHF
>TRBV9|-|TRBJ1-3|-
TGTGCCAGCAGCGTAGCTGGGCAGGCTCCCTCTGGAAACACCATATATTTT
CASSVAGQAPSGNTIYF
>TRBV27|-|TRBJ1-4|-
TGTGCCAGCACCCAAGGGACTGGGGGAAAACTGTTTTTT
CASTQGTGGKLFF
>TRBV7-2|TRBD2|TRBJ2-5|-
TGTGCCAGCAGCTTACCATCGGGGACTACAGAGACCCAGTACTTC
CASSLPSGTTETQYF
>TRBV5-1|-|TRBJ2-7|few
TGCGCCAGCAGCGGACGGGAGATGGGAAAGTACGAGCAGTACTTC
CASSGREMGKYEQYF
>TRBV20-1|TRBD1|TRBJ1-1|-
TGCAGTGCGCCGACAGGGGCAAAAGCTTTCTTT
CSAPTGAKAFF
>TRBV2|-|TRBJ1-6|-
TGTGCCAGCAGCGCAGGGAACACCTATAATTCACCCCTCCACTTT
CASSAGNTYNSPLHF
>TRBV7-2|TRBD2|TRBJ2-5|-
TGTGCCAGCAGCTTAGCTCGGGGGGGCCAAGAGACCCAGTACTTC
CASSLARGGQETQYF
>TRBV5-1|-|TRBJ1-2|-
TGCGCCAGTACGGGGGACAACTATGGCTACACCTTC
CASTGDNYGYTF
>TRBV29-1|TRBD2|TRBJ2-7|-
TGCAGCGTCCGACTAGCGGGAGGAAACTACGAGCAGTACTTC
CSVRLAGGNYEQYF
>TRBV27|-|TRBJ1-2|few
TGTGCCAGCAGTTTGCGGGGGACCGGCTACACCTTC
CASSLRGTGYTF
>TRBV3-1/TRBV3-2|-|TRBJ1-1|-
TGTGCCAGCAGCCTAACGGGAAACACTGAAGCTTTCTTT
CASSLTGNTEAFF